The clone carrying this T cell receptor beta chain was detected a few times. Its target is not known. This entry is derived from a study of T cells in Graves' hyperthyroidism and ophthalmopathy. The study, taken as a whole, reports: Among clonotypes expanded in thyroid above 0.001, most were also found in blood.

Amplification of TCR beta CDR3 regions was performed using RNA transcripts as template. HTBI primers drove first-round RT-PCR of the TCR CDR3. Each CDR3 protein gets one entry after TCRdb re-called the multiplex PCR reads with MiXCR. This table has around 420,000 distinct CDR3 sequences, 12% to 15% appearing once. No progression to ophthalmopathy during 18 months of follow-up defined stable disease. This CDR3 has 16 amino acids. Germline V lookup: CDR1 SEHNR, CDR2 FQNEAQ (reference sequence). Unmatched junction bases numbered 5, after V lost 3 bases and J lost 1 base. This rearrangement joins TRBV7-9 to TRBJ2-7; the match to TRBD2 covers 11 bases. Material: blood. The source is a woman aged 18-29 years with Graves' hyperthyroidism. Here the CDR3 reads CASSFTSGSLSYEQYF. The CDR3 DNA is TGTGCCAGCAGCTTTACTAGCGGGAGCCTATCCTACGAGCAGTACTTC.